This TCR beta chain was observed in a study of blood T cell repertoires in COVID-19. The germline V gene encodes CDR1 SGHDN and CDR2 FVKESK. Trimming removed 0 bases from V and 5 bases from J; junction bases left unmatched: 7. CDR3 length: 18 residues. Donors in Cohort 3 counted as recovered after two negative PCRs, clearance, or symptom resolution. Authors' processing steps: The assay estimated nucleated cells by amplifying reference gene primers. This table comes from immunoSEQ multiplex PCR, and its TCRdb copy is limited to in-frame clones, with some not included. The V and J calls and clone size are taken from that table; D and trimming were inferred from the DNA. Of over 150,000 clones in the sample, more than 80% are singletons; the top ten hold approximately 6.2%.

Input material: PBMCs or T cells enriched from blood (not recorded which). The J gene is TRBJ2-1, the V gene TRBV14; 13 bases are a match to TRBD2. The clonotype originates from a man between 35 and 55 years old who had recovered from COVID-19. Written as DNA, the CDR3 is TGTGCCAGCAGCCAAGAGTGGCGACTAGCGGGGGGAAACAATGAGCAGTTCTTC. Amino acids: CASSQEWRLAGGNNEQFF.